The 4 T cell receptor beta chains presented below share a single source sample, sequenced in a study of PD-1 blockade in mismatch repair-deficient tumors. Some clones are missing from TCRdb's copy, which holds only in-frame ones; the method was immunoSEQ multiplex PCR. The sample consists of more than 95,000 clones, 86% of them appearing once. This specimen was peripheral blood, taken 44 weeks after starting pembrolizumab. The receptors originated from an adult with mismatch repair-deficient cancer.

The rearrangement uses TRBV7-9 and TRBJ2-5, with 9 positions matching TRBD1. The V segment lost 5 bases and the J segment 3 bases; nucleotides outside the gene matches: 4. Germline V gene lookup returns CDR1 SEHNR and CDR2 FQNEAQ (reference sequence). This CDR3 has 14 amino acids. CDR3 coding DNA: TGTGCCAGCAGCCTGGGACAGGGAAAAGAGACCCAGTACTTC. Translation: CASSLGQGKETQYF.

V is TRBV10-3 and J is TRBJ2-7; D tentatively reads TRBD1 or TRBD2 (5 bases each). Trimming cost V 4 bases and J 7 bases, with 17 bases left between them. The CDR3 covers 14 residues. Germline V gene data show CDR1 as ENHRY and CDR2 as SYGVKD. The CDR3 reads CAISGYSEGLEQYF. In nucleotides, the CDR3 is TGTGCCATCAGTGGGTATTCCGAGGGGCTGGAGCAGTACTTC.

The rearrangement links TRBV11-2 to TRBJ2-3; possible D gene TRBD2, 5 bases. V dropped 3 bases and J dropped 3 bases, with 13 bases sitting between them. Germline V gives CDR1 SGHAT, CDR2 FQNNGV. This CDR3 has 15 residues. CDR3 nucleotides: TGTGCCAGCAGCTTTGAAGCAGGAGGAACAGATACGCAGTATTTT. Translated: CASSFEAGGTDTQYF.

The genes are TRBV27 and TRBJ1-2; D is undetermined. The CDR3 spans 13 residues. Trimming took 8 bases from V and 2 from J, leaving 12 bases between them. Germline assignment: CDR1 MNHEY and CDR2 SMNVEV (reference sequence). The CDR3 region is CASGKDGNYGYTF. CDR3 bases: TGTGCCAGCGGGAAGGACGGCAACTATGGCTACACCTTC.